This T cell receptor (beta chain) was recovered during a study of blood T cell repertoires in COVID-19. Overall study context: Material from acute and convalescent COVID-19 was sourced from the United States, Italy and Spain.

This clone was found once. The V end lost 10 bases, the J end lost 2 bases, and 29 bases lay between the germline ends. Germline V gives CDR1 SNHLY, CDR2 FYNNEI. The CDR3 contains 19 residues. Method: immunoSEQ multiplex PCR; TCRdb's copy keeps in-frame clones and lacks some. This table holds about 160,000 clones, approximately 95% found once. Sequencing input: peripheral blood. J is TRBJ1-4 and V is TRBV2; unclear D gene. The receptor comes from a woman between 45 and 60 years old with acute or convalescent COVID-19. CDR3 nucleotides: TGTGCCACCACATTAACCACACTCATCTCGTCGGGGACTAATGAAAAACTGTTTTTT. It encodes CATTLTTLISSGTNEKLFF.